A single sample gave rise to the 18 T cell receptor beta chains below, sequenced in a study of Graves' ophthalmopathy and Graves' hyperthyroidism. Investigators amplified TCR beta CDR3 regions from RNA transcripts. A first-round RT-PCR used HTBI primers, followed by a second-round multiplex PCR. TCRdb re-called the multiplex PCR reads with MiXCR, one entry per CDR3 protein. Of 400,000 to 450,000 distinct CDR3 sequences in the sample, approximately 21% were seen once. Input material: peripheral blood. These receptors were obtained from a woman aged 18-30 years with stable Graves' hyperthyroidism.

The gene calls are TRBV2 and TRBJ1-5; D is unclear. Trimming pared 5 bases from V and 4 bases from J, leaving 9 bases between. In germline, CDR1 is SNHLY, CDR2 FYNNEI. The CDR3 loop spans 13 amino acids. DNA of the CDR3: TGTGCCAGCAGTCCGGGTTATAATCAGCCCCAGCATTTT. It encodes CASSPGYNQPQHF.

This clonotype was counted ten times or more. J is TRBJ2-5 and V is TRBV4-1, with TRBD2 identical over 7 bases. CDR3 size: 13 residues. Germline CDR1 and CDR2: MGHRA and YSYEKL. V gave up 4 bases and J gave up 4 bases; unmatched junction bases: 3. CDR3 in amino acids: CASSPIAGETQYF. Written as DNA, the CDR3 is TGCGCCAGCAGCCCGATAGCGGGAGAGACCCAGTACTTC.

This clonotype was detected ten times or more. The CDR3 sequence: CAISETGVAYEQYF. For the CDR3, the DNA is TGTGCCATCAGTGAGACAGGGGTTGCATACGAGCAGTACTTC. The chain joins TRBV10-3 to TRBJ2-7; 7 bases are a match to TRBD1. Germline V CDR1 and CDR2: ENHRY, SYGVKD. V gave up 2 bases and J gave up 4 bases; unmatched junction bases: 5. The CDR3 loop spans 14 amino acids.

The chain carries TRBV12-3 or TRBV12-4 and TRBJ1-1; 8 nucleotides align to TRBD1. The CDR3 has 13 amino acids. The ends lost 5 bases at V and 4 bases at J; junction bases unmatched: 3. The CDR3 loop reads CASSQGAPTEAFF. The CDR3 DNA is TGTGCCAGCAGTCAGGGGGCTCCCACTGAAGCTTTCTTT.

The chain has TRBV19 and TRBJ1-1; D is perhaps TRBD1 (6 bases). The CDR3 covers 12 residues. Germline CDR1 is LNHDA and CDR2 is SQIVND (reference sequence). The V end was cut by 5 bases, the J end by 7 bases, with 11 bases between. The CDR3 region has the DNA TGTGCCAGTAGTTTCAGGGGCATTGAAGCTTTCTTT. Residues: CASSFRGIEAFF.

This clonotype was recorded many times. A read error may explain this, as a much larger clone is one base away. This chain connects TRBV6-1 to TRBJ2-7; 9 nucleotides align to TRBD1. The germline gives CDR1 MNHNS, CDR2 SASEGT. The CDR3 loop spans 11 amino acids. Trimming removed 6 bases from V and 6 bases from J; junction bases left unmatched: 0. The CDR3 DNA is TGTGCCAGCAGGGGACAGGGCGAGCAGTACTTC. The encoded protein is CASRGQGEQYF.

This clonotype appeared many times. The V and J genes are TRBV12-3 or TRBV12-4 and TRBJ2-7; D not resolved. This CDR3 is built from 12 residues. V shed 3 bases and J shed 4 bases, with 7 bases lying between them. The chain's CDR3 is CASSFWEYEQYF. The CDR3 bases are TGTGCCAGCAGTTTTTGGGAATACGAGCAGTACTTC.

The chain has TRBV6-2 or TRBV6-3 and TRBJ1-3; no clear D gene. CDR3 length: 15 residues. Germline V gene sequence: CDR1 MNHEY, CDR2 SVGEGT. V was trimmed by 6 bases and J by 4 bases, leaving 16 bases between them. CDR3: CASSRGRMYGNTIYF. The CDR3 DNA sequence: TGTGCCAGCAGCCGCGGCAGGATGTACGGAAACACCATATATTTT.

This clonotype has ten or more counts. CDR3 in amino acids: CASSSRDSNQPQHF. CDR3 coding DNA: TGTGCCAGCAGCTCCAGAGACAGCAATCAGCCCCAGCATTTT. The chain carries TRBV7-2 and TRBJ1-5; the D is unclear. Germline V lookup: CDR1 SGHTA, CDR2 FQGNSA. The CDR3 totals 14 residues. V was pared by 4 bases and J by 1 base, with 8 bases between.

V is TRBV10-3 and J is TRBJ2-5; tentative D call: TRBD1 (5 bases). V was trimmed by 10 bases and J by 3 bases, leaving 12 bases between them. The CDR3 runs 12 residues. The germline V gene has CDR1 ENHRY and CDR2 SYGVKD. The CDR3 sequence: CASRIREETQYF. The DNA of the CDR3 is TGTGCCAGCAGAATCAGGGAAGAGACCCAGTACTTC.

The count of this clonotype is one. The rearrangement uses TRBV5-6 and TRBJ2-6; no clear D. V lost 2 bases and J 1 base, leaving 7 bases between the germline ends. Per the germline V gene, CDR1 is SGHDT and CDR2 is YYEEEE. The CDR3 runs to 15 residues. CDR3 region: CASSFVGSGANVLTF. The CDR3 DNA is TGTGCCAGCAGCTTTGTTGGATCTGGGGCCAACGTCCTGACTTTC.

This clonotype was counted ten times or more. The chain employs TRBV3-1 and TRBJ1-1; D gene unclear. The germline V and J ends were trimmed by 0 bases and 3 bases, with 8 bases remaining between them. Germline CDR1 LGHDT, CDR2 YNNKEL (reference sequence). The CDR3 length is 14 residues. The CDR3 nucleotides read TGTGCCAGCAGCCAAGACGCCGGTTACACTGAAGCTTTCTTT. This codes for CASSQDAGYTEAFF. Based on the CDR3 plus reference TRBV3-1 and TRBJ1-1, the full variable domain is DTAVSQTPKYLVTQMGNDKSIKCEQNLGHDTMYWYKQDSKKFLKIMFSYNNKELIINETVPNRFSPKSPDKAHLNLHINSLELGDSAVYFCASSQDAGYTEAFFGQGTRLTVV.

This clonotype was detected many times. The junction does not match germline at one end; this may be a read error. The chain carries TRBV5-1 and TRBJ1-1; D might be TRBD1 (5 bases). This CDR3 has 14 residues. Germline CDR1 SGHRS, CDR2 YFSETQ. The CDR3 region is CASRLGPVNPEAFF. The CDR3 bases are TGCGCCAGCAGACTGGGACCCGTGAACCCTGAAGCTTTCTTT.

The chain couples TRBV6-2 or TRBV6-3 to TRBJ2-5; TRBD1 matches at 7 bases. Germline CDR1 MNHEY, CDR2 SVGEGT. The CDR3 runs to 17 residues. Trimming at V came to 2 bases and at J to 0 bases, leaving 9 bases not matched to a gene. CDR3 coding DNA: TGTGCCAGCAGTTACACTGGGACAGAGGGATACCAAGAGACCCAGTACTTC. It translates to CASSYTGTEGYQETQYF.

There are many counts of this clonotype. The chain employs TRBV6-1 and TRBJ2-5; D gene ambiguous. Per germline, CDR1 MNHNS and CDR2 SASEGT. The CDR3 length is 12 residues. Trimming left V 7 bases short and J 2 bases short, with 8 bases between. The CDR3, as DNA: TGTGCCAGCATGACCCAACAAGAGACCCAGTACTTC. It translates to CASMTQQETQYF.

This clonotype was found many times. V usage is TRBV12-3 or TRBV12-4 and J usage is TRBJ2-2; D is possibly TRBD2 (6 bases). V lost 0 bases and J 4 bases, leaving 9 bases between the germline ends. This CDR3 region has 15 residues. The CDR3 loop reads CASSLAGGTTGELFF. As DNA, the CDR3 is TGTGCCAGCAGTTTAGCGGGCGGGACCACCGGGGAGCTGTTTTTT.

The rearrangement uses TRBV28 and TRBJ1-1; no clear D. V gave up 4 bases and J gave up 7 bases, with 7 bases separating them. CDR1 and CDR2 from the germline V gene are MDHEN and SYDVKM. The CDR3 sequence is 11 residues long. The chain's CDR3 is CASSWAFEAFF. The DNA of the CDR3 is TGTGCCAGCAGTTGGGCCTTTGAAGCTTTCTTT.

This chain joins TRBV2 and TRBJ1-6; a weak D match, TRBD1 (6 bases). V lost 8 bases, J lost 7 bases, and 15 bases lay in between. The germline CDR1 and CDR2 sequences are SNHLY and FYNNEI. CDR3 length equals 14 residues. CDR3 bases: TGTGCCAGCTGGCGGGGGGCGCCGAATTCACCCCTCCACTTT. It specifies CASWRGAPNSPLHF.